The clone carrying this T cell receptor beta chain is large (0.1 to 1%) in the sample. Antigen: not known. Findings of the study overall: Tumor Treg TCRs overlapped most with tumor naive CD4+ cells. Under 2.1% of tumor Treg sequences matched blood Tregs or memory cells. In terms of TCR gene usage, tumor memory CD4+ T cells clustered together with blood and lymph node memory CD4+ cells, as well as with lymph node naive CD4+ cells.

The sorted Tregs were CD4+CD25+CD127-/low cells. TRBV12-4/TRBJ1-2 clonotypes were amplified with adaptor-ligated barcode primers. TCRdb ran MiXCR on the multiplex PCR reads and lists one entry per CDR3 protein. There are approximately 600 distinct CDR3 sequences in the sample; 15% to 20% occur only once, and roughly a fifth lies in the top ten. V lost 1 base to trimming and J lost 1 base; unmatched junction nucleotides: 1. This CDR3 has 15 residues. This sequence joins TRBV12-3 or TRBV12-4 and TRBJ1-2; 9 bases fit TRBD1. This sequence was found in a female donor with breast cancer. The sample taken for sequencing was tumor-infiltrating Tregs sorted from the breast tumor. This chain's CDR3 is CASSLGDRVNYGYTF. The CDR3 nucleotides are TGTGCCAGCAGTTTAGGGGACAGGGTTAACTATGGCTACACCTTC.